This is a list of T cell receptor beta chains from one sample in a study of blood T cells in healthy people across ages. One entry per CDR3 protein, called by TCRdb with MiXCR from the 5' RACE reads. The sample lists hundreds of thousands of distinct CDR3 sequences, 45% to 60% occurring once. Source material: blood. The receptors were sampled from a woman of 80 years or more in good health. The CDR3 runs from the conserved cysteine through the conserved F or W. Fields, in order: clone size, J gene, D gene, V gene, CDR3 protein, CDR3 DNA. D genes are given only for firm matches. A clone size is listed for some rows: how often the clone was seen (once, few, many), or a class if it is expanded.

abundance: many
j_gene: TRBJ2-3
d_gene: -
v_gene: TRBV29-1
CDR3aa: CSVGVSSDTQYF
CDR3nt: TGCAGCGTTGGGGTGTCCTCAGATACGCAGTATTTT

abundance: -
j_gene: TRBJ2-3
d_gene: TRBD1
v_gene: TRBV2
CDR3aa: CASQRRDRGTDTQYF
CDR3nt: TGTGCCAGTCAACGCCGGGACAGGGGAACAGATACGCAGTATTTT

abundance: -
j_gene: TRBJ2-3
d_gene: TRBD2
v_gene: TRBV18
CDR3aa: CASSLYEGLAVTDTQYF
CDR3nt: TGTGCCAGCTCACTCTACGAAGGACTAGCGGTCACAGATACGCAGTATTTT

abundance: -
j_gene: TRBJ2-5
d_gene: -
v_gene: TRBV5-1
CDR3aa: CASTVRPRDEQYF
CDR3nt: TGCGCCAGCACCGTCCGCCCCAGGGATGAGCAGTACTTC

abundance: many
j_gene: TRBJ2-1
d_gene: -
v_gene: TRBV5-1
CDR3aa: CASSFYSLGTNEQFF
CDR3nt: TGCGCCAGCAGCTTCTATAGTCTAGGGACGAATGAGCAGTTCTTC

abundance: many
j_gene: TRBJ2-1
d_gene: -
v_gene: TRBV5-1
CDR3aa: CASSLASSAYNEQFF
CDR3nt: TGCGCCAGCAGCTTGGCCTCCTCGGCCTACAATGAGCAGTTCTTC

abundance: -
j_gene: TRBJ1-3
d_gene: TRBD1
v_gene: TRBV27
CDR3aa: CASSSLGQGGNTIYF
CDR3nt: TGTGCCAGCAGTTCCCTGGGACAGGGGGGAAACACCATATATTTT

abundance: -
j_gene: TRBJ2-7
d_gene: -
v_gene: TRBV4-2
CDR3aa: CASSQQPGRGYEQYF
CDR3nt: TGTGCCAGCAGCCAACAGCCGGGACGGGGTTACGAGCAGTACTTC

abundance: few
j_gene: TRBJ2-4
d_gene: -
v_gene: TRBV7-6
CDR3aa: CASSSGPYKQYF
CDR3nt: TGTGCCAGCAGCTCCGGGCCGTATAAGCAGTACTTC

abundance: few
j_gene: TRBJ1-1
d_gene: -
v_gene: TRBV29-1
CDR3aa: CSVEEVHTEAFF
CDR3nt: TGCAGCGTTGAAGAAGTCCACACTGAAGCTTTCTTT

abundance: many
j_gene: TRBJ2-3
d_gene: TRBD2
v_gene: TRBV3-1
CDR3aa: CASSQDSWTSGRAKADTQYF
CDR3nt: TGTGCCAGCAGCCAAGATTCCTGGACTAGCGGGAGGGCAAAGGCAGATACGCAGTATTTT

abundance: -
j_gene: TRBJ2-3
d_gene: TRBD1
v_gene: TRBV9
CDR3aa: CASSLTGTDTDTQYF
CDR3nt: TGTGCCAGCAGCCTTACCGGGACAGACACAGATACGCAGTATTTT

abundance: many
j_gene: TRBJ2-3
d_gene: TRBD2
v_gene: TRBV6-5
CDR3aa: CASSYRASGGTDTQYF
CDR3nt: TGTGCCAGCAGTTATAGAGCTAGCGGGGGCACAGATACGCAGTATTTT

abundance: -
j_gene: TRBJ2-2
d_gene: TRBD2
v_gene: TRBV2
CDR3aa: CASCSGPETGELFF
CDR3nt: TGTGCCAGCTGTAGCGGGCCTGAGACCGGGGAGCTGTTTTTT

abundance: many
j_gene: TRBJ2-5
d_gene: -
v_gene: TRBV28
CDR3aa: CASYFRGQETQYF
CDR3nt: TGTGCCAGCTACTTCCGGGGGCAAGAGACCCAGTACTTC

abundance: -
j_gene: TRBJ2-2
d_gene: -
v_gene: TRBV7-9
CDR3aa: CASSAYVGISGNTGELFF
CDR3nt: TGTGCCAGCAGCGCTTACGTTGGTATTAGCGGGAACACCGGGGAGCTGTTTTTT

abundance: -
j_gene: TRBJ2-5
d_gene: -
v_gene: TRBV10-3
CDR3aa: CAISEGGTDMGTQYF
CDR3nt: TGTGCCATCAGTGAGGGAGGGACCGACATGGGGACCCAGTACTTC

abundance: many
j_gene: TRBJ1-1
d_gene: TRBD1
v_gene: TRBV29-1
CDR3aa: CSVRTGMNTEAFF
CDR3nt: TGCAGCGTTCGGACAGGGATGAACACTGAAGCTTTCTTT

abundance: few
j_gene: TRBJ2-7
d_gene: TRBD1
v_gene: TRBV20-1
CDR3aa: CSAIPGQGFREQYF
CDR3nt: TGCAGTGCTATCCCGGGACAGGGGTTTCGGGAGCAGTACTTC

abundance: few
j_gene: TRBJ2-3
d_gene: -
v_gene: TRBV15
CDR3aa: CATSLPAGREADTQYF
CDR3nt: TGTGCCACCAGCCTCCCGGCGGGCAGGGAGGCAGATACGCAGTATTTT

abundance: -
j_gene: TRBJ2-7
d_gene: -
v_gene: TRBV10-3
CDR3aa: CAISDVYKGEKYF
CDR3nt: TGTGCCATCAGTGACGTCTACAAAGGGGAGAAGTACTTC

abundance: -
j_gene: TRBJ2-3
d_gene: TRBD2
v_gene: TRBV4-1
CDR3aa: CASSRPGLARTDTQYF
CDR3nt: TGCGCCAGCAGCCGACCAGGACTAGCGCGGACAGATACGCAGTATTTT

abundance: -
j_gene: TRBJ1-2
d_gene: -
v_gene: TRBV28
CDR3aa: CASSLPIVMGGYTF
CDR3nt: TGTGCCAGCAGTTTACCGATAGTTATGGGTGGCTACACCTTC

abundance: -
j_gene: TRBJ1-2
d_gene: TRBD1
v_gene: TRBV27
CDR3aa: CASSAGDRLYGYTF
CDR3nt: TGTGCCAGCAGTGCTGGGGACAGACTTTATGGCTACACCTTC

abundance: -
j_gene: TRBJ2-2
d_gene: -
v_gene: TRBV29-1
CDR3aa: CSGNQGGTGELFF
CDR3nt: TGCAGCGGCAATCAGGGGGGCACCGGGGAGCTGTTTTTT

abundance: -
j_gene: TRBJ2-7
d_gene: -
v_gene: TRBV20-1
CDR3aa: CSATNRISPYEQYF
CDR3nt: TGCAGTGCTACAAACAGGATTTCCCCCTACGAGCAGTACTTC

abundance: many
j_gene: TRBJ1-2
d_gene: -
v_gene: TRBV9
CDR3aa: CASKGGTLYGYTF
CDR3nt: TGTGCCAGCAAGGGAGGGACGCTCTATGGCTACACCTTC

abundance: once
j_gene: TRBJ2-7
d_gene: -
v_gene: TRBV9
CDR3aa: CASSVSSGIRGEQYF
CDR3nt: TGTGCCAGCAGCGTTTCTTCCGGGATTCGGGGCGAGCAGTACTTC

abundance: -
j_gene: TRBJ2-7
d_gene: -
v_gene: TRBV9
CDR3aa: CASSLDGLGAYEQYF
CDR3nt: TGTGCCAGCAGCTTAGACGGACTCGGCGCCTACGAGCAGTACTTC

abundance: -
j_gene: TRBJ1-1
d_gene: -
v_gene: TRBV5-1
CDR3aa: CTSYSGGEAFF
CDR3nt: TGCACCAGCTACTCCGGAGGTGAAGCTTTCTTT

abundance: -
j_gene: TRBJ2-1
d_gene: -
v_gene: TRBV7-2
CDR3aa: CASSLGRGIYNEQFF
CDR3nt: TGTGCCAGCAGCTTGGGAAGGGGGATTTACAATGAGCAGTTCTTC

abundance: once
j_gene: TRBJ2-7
d_gene: -
v_gene: TRBV29-1
CDR3aa: CSVGKGQLTREQYF
CDR3nt: TGCAGCGTTGGAAAAGGACAGCTAACTCGCGAGCAGTACTTC

abundance: -
j_gene: TRBJ1-1
d_gene: -
v_gene: TRBV20-1
CDR3aa: CSARSPSGGTGHTEAFF
CDR3nt: TGCAGTGCTAGGTCCCCGTCCGGGGGCACCGGGCACACTGAAGCTTTCTTT

abundance: -
j_gene: TRBJ1-5
d_gene: -
v_gene: TRBV2
CDR3aa: CASSVVRNQPQHF
CDR3nt: TGTGCCAGCAGTGTGGTACGCAATCAGCCCCAGCATTTT

abundance: -
j_gene: TRBJ2-5
d_gene: -
v_gene: TRBV25-1
CDR3aa: CASSELWDNRETQYF
CDR3nt: TGTGCCAGCAGTGAATTATGGGACAACCGGGAGACCCAGTACTTC